The TCR beta chain described here comes from a study of Ad26.COV2.S vaccination and SARS-CoV-2 variants. Overall study context: Into the muscle, Ad26.COV2.S was dosed once or twice, 56 days apart. General observations from the study: The study found similar non-spike TCR breadth in vaccine and placebo recipients. From the TCR breadth and depth analyses, total T cell responses may have been underestimated.

This sample's treatment: 15 to 20 received Ad26.COV2.S at low or high dose, single or two shots; 5 received placebo; per-sample allocation not given. Samples analyzed were those drawn on day 63 after the first vaccine or placebo injection. This table comes from immunoSEQ multiplex PCR, and its TCRdb copy is limited to in-frame clones, with some not included. This table holds 410,000 or so clones, 80% to 95% found once. On this clone itself: No antigen is known for it.

Looked up from germline, CDR1 is MNHEY and CDR2 is SVGAGI. V lost 7 bases and J 8 bases, leaving 17 bases between the germline ends. CDR3 length equals 13 residues. J is TRBJ1-2 and V is TRBV6-5; D may be TRBD1 (6 bases). The sequence was obtained from a person aged 18-60 years who received the Ad26.COV2.S COVID-19 vaccine or a placebo. The sample was peripheral blood, taken in a trial of Ad26.COV2.S vaccine versus placebo. The CDR3 spells CASKGHSHLGYTF. Here the CDR3 DNA reads TGTGCCAGCAAGGGACACTCCCATTTGGGCTACACCTTC.